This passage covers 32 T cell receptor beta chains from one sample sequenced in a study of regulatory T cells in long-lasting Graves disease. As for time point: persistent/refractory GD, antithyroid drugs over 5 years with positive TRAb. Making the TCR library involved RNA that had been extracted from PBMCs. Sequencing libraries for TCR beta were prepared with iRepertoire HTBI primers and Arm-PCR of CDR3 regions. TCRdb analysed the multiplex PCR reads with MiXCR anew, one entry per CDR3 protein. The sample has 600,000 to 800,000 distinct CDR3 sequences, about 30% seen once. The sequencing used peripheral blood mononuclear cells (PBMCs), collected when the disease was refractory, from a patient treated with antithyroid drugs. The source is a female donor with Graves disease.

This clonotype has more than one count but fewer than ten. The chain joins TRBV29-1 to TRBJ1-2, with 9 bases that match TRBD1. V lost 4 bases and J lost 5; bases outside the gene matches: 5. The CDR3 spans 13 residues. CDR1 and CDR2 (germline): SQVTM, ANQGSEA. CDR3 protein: CSVGPGQGYGYTF. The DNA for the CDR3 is TGCAGCGTTGGACCGGGACAGGGTTATGGCTACACCTTC.

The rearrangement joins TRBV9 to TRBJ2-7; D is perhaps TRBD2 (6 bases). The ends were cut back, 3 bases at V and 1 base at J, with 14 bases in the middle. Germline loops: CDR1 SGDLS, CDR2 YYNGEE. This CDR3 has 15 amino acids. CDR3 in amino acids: CASSARPGGSYEQYF. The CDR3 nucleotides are TGTGCCAGCAGCGCCCGGCCCGGGGGATCCTACGAGCAGTACTTC.

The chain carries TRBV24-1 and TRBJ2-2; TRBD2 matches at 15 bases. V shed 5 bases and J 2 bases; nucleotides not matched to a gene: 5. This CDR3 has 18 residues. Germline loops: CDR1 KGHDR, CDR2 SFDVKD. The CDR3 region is CATSGTSGRAFNTGELFF. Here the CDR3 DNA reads TGTGCCACCAGTGGGACTAGCGGGAGGGCCTTCAACACCGGGGAGCTGTTTTTT.

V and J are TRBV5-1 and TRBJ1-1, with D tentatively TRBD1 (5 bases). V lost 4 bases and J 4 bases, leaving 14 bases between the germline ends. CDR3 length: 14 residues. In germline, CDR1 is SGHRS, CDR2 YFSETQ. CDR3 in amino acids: CASSRGTGGTEAFF. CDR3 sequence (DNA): TGCGCCAGCAGCCGCGGGACGGGCGGCACTGAAGCTTTCTTT.

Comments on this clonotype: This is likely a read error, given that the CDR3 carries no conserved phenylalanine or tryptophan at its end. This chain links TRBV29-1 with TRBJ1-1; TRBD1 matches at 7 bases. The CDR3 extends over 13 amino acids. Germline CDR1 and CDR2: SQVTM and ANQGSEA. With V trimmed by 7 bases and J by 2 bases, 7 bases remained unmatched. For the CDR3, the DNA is TGCAGCGAGTTCGACAGGGCCAACACTGAAGCTTTCTCT. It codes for CSEFDRANTEAFS.

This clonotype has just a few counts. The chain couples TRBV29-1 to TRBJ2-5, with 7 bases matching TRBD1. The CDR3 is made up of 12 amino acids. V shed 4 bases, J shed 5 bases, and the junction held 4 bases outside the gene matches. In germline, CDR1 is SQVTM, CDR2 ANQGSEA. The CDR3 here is CSVATGAETQYF. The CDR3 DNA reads TGCAGCGTTGCTACAGGGGCGGAGACCCAGTACTTC.

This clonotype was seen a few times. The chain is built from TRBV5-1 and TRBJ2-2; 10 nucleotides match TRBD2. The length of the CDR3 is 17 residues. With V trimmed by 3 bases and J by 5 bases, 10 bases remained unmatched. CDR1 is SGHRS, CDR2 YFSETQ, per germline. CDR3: CASSWGLAGGGTGELFF. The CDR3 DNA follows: TGCGCCAGCAGCTGGGGCTTAGCGGGAGGAGGAACCGGGGAGCTGTTTTTT.

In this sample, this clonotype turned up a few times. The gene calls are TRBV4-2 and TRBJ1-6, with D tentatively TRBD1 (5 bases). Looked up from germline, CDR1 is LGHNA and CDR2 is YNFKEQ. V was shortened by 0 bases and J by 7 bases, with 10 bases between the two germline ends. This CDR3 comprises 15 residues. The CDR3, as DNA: TGTGCCAGCAGCCAAGACAGGGCCAGAAATTCACCCCTCCACTTT. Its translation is CASSQDRARNSPLHF.

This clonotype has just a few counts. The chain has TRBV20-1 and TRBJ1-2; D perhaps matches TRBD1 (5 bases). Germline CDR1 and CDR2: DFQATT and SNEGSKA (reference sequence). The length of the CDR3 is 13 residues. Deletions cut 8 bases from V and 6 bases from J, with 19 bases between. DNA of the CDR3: TGCAGTACCGCTGGGGCCCTATGGCATGGCTACACCTTC. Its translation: CSTAGALWHGYTF.

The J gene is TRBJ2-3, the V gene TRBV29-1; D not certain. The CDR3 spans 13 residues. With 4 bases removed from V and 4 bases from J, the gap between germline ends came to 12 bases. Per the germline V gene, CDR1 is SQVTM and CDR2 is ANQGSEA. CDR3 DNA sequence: TGCAGCGTTGGGTCAGCGTTACCAGATACGCAGTATTTT. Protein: CSVGSALPDTQYF.

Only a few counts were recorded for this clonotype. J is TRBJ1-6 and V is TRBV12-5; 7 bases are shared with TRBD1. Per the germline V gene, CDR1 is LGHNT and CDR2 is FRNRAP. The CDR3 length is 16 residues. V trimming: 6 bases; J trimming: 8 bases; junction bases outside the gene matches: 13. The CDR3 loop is CASGKRQGRLDSPLHF. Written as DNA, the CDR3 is TGTGCTAGTGGCAAGAGACAGGGCCGCCTTGATTCACCCCTCCACTTT.

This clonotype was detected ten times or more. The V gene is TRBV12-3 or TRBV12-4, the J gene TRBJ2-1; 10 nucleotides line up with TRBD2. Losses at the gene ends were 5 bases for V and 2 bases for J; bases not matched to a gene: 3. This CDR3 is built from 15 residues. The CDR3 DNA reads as TGTGCCAGCAGTCGCGGACTAGCGGCCTACAATGAGCAGTTCTTC. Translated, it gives CASSRGLAAYNEQFF.

CDR3: CASLRSYSNQPQHF. CDR3 DNA sequence: TGTGCCAGTCTCAGGAGTTATAGCAATCAGCCCCAGCATTTT. The J gene is TRBJ1-5, the V gene TRBV28; no firm D call. This CDR3 is built from 14 residues. Per germline, CDR1 MDHEN and CDR2 SYDVKM. V lost 9 bases and J 0 bases, leaving 12 bases between the germline ends.

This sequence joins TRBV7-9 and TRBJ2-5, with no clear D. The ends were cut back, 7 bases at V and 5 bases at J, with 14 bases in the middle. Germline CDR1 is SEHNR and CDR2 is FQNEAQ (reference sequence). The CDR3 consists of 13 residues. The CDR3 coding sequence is TGTGCCAGCAACGGCCAGGTCGGGGAGACCCAGTACTTC. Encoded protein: CASNGQVGETQYF.

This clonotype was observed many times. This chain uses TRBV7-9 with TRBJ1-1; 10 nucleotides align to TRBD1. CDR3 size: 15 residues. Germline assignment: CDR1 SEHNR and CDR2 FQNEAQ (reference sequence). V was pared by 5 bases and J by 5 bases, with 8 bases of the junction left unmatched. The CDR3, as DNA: TGTGCCAGCAGCGCGGGGACAGGGGTTGGGACTGAAGCTTTCTTT. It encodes CASSAGTGVGTEAFF.

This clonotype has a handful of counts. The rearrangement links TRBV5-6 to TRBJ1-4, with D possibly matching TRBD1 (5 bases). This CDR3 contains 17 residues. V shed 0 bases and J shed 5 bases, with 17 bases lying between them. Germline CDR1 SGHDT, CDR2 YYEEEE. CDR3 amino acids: CASSLVVWGTKNEKLFF. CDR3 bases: TGTGCCAGCAGCTTGGTAGTTTGGGGGACGAAGAATGAAAAACTGTTTTTT.

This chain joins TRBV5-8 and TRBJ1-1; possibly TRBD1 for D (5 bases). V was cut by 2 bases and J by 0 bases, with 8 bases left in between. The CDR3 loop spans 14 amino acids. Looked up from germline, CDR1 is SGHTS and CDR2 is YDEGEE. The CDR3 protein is CASSFNRMNTEAFF. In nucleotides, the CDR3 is TGTGCCAGCAGCTTCAACAGGATGAACACTGAAGCTTTCTTT. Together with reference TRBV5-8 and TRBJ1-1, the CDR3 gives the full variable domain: EAGVTQSPTHLIKTRGQQATLRCSPISGHTSVYWYQQALGLGLQFLLWYDEGEERNRGNFPPRFSGRQFPNYSSELNVNALELEDSALYLCASSFNRMNTEAFFGQGTRLTVV.

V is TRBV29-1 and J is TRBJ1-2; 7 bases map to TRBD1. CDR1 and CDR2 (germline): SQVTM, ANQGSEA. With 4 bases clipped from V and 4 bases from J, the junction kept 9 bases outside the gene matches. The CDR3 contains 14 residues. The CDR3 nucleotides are TGCAGCGTTGTAGCCGGGACAGCGAGCTATGGCTACACCTTC. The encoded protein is CSVVAGTASYGYTF.

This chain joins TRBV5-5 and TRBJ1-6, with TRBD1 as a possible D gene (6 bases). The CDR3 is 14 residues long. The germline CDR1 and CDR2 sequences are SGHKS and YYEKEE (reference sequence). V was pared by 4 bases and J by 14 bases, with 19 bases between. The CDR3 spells CASSLTGSGDALHF. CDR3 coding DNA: TGTGCCAGCAGCCTGACAGGCTCAGGGGATGCCCTCCACTTT.

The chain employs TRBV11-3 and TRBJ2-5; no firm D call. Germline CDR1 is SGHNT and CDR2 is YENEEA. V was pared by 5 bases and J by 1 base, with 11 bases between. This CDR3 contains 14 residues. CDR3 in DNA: TGTGCCAGCAGCCCAAGGCGGAGCCAAGAGACCCAGTACTTC. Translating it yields CASSPRRSQETQYF. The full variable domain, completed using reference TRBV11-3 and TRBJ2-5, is EAGVVQSPRYKIIEKKQPVAFWCNPISGHNTLYWYLQNLGQGPELLIRYENEEAVDDSQLPKDRFSAERLKGVDSTLKIQPAELGDSAVYLCASSPRRSQETQYFGPGTRLLVL.

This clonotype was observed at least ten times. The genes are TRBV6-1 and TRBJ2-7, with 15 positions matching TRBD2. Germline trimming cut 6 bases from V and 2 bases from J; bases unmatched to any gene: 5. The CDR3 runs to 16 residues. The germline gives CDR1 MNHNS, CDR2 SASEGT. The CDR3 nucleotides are TGTGCCAGCAGCGGGACTAGCGGGAGGACCCCCTACGAGCAGTACTTC. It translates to CASSGTSGRTPYEQYF.

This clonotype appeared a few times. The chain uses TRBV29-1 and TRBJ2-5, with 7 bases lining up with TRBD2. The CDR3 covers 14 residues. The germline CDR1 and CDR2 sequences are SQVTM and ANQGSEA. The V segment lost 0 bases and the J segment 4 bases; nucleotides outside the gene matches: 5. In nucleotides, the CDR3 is TGCAGCGTTGAAGATAGGACGGGAGGAGAGACCCAGTACTTC. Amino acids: CSVEDRTGGETQYF. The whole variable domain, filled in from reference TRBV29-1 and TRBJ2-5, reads SAVISQKPSRDICQRGTSLTIQCQVDSQVTMMFWYRQQPGQSLTLIATANQGSEATYESGFVIDKFPISRPNLTFSTLTVSNMSPEDSSIYLCSVEDRTGGETQYFGPGTRLLVL.

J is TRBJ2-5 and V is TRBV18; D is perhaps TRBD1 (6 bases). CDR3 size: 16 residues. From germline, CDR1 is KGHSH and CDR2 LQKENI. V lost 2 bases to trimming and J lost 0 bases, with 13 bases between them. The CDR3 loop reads CASSPMTGVYQETQYF. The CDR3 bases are TGTGCCAGCTCACCAATGACAGGCGTCTACCAAGAGACCCAGTACTTC.

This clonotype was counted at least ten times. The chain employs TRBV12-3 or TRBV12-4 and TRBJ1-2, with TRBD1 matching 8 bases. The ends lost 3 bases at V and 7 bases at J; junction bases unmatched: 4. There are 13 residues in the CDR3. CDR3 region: CASSLGQASGYTF. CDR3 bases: TGTGCCAGCAGTTTGGGACAGGCGAGTGGCTACACCTTC.

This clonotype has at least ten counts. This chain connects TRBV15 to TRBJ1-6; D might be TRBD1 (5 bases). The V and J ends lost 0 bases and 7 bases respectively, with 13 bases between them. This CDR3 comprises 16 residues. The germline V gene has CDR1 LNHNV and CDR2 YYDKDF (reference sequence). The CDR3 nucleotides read TGTGCCACCAGCAGAGATGGTGCGGGGCCAAATTCACCCCTCCACTTT. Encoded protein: CATSRDGAGPNSPLHF.

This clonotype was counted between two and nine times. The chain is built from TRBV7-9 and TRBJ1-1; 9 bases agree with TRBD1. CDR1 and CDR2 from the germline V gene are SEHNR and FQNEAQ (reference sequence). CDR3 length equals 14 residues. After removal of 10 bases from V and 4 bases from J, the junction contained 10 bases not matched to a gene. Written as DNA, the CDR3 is TGTGCCATCAAAACAGGGGGCACTGTCACTGAAGCTTTCTTT. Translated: CAIKTGGTVTEAFF.

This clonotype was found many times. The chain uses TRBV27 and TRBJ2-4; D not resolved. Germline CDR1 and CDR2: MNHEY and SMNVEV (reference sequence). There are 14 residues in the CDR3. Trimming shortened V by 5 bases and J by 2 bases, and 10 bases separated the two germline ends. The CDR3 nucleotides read TGTGCCAGCAGTCCGCCAAGGACCAAAAACATTCAGTACTTC. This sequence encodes CASSPPRTKNIQYF.

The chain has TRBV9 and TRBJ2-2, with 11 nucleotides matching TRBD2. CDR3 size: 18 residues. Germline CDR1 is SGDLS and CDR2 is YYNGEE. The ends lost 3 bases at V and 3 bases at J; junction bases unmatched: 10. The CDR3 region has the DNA TGTGCCAGCAGCGGGGACATCCCGGGACTAGCGGACACCGGGGAGCTGTTTTTT. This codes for CASSGDIPGLADTGELFF.

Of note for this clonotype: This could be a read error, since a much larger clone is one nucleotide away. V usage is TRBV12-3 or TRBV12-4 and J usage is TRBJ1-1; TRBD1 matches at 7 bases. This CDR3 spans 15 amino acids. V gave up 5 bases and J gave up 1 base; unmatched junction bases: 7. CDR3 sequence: CASSTRTGQNTEAFF. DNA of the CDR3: TGTGCCAGCAGTACTCGGACAGGTCAGAACACTGAAGCTTTCTTT.

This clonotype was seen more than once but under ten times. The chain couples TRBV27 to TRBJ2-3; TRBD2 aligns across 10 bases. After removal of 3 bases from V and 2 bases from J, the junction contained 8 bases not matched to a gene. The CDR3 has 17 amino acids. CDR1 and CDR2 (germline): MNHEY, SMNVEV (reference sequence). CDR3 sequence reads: CASSLLTTSGATDTQYF. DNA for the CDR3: TGTGCCAGCAGTTTGCTCACTACTAGCGGGGCCACAGATACGCAGTATTTT.

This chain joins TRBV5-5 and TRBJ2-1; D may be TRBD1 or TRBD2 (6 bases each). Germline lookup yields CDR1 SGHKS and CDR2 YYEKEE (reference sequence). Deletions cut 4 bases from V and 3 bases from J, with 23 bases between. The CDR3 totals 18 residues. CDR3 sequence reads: CASSPGGGGPRVYNEQFF. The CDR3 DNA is TGTGCCAGCAGCCCTGGTGGAGGGGGACCCCGGGTCTACAATGAGCAGTTCTTC.

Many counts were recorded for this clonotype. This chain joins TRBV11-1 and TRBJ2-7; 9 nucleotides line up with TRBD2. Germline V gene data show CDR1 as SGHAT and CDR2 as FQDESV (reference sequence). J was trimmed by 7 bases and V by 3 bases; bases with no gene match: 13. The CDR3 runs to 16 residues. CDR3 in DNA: TGTGCCAGCAGCTTCCTGGCGGGAGGGCCCCAGGGGGAGCAGTACTTC. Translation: CASSFLAGGPQGEQYF.